This TCR beta chain is from a study of OX40 agonist ivuxolimab in advanced cancers. Study findings and constraints: Blood T cells, both CD4+ and CD8+, expanded clonally by week 6 at 0.1 to 3.0 mg/kg. Low clonal expansion, among the lowest seen, marked partial responders at 0.1-3.0 mg/kg.

This CDR3 is 17 amino acids long. The junction had 8 bases not matched to a gene; V was cut back by 1 base and J by 3 bases. The germline V gene has CDR1 MNHNS and CDR2 SASEGT. Assay used: immunoSEQ multiplex PCR; TCRdb lists only in-frame clones, some missing. Among tens of thousands of clones listed, about 90% were seen once. Concerning this clone: Its antigen remains unknown.

V is TRBV6-1 and J is TRBJ2-3; TRBD1 agrees at 9 bases. The receptor's source is an adult with an advanced solid tumor such as melanoma, head and neck, liver or kidney cancer. Material: CD4+ or CD8+ T cells sorted from blood, obtained in a trial of the OX40 agonist ivuxolimab. The CDR3 reads CASSEDGTGRRTDTQYF. In nucleotides, the CDR3 is TGTGCCAGCAGTGAAGACGGGACAGGGAGGCGGACAGATACGCAGTATTTT.